This section outlines one T cell receptor beta chain sequence together with its context. It lacks a known antigen. Nothing much larger sits one base from this clone, and base qualities are not available. Sequencing was carried out with an Illumina HiSeq 1500. TCRdb applied fastp at Q25 and MiXCR to the public reads, then kept only in-frame beta chains. Each record represents a unique CDR3 protein, reported with the most common genes and DNA among its rows. The sample table contains over 300,000 distinct CDR3 sequences; only one count was recorded for 9.5% of them. The ten largest account for approximately 4.5% of the sample. The source of the sample is a study of T cell repertoires in cytomegalovirus infection (dated by TCRdb to 2018 to 2020). In terms of the full investigation: Donor HLA type was relevant to the analysis, because carriage of CMV infection together with the matching HLA type was indicated by public TCR beta signatures.

Results and caveats for the whole study, not just this receptor: In the ex vivo response, HLA-C-restricted CMV-specific TCR beta clonotypes were dominant, and in two of eight donors the single most frequent clonotype came from this HLA-C-restricted group. Carriers of CMV infection plus the relevant HLA type were discriminated by the cumulative frequency of public TCR beta family members in the study cohort and in an independent roughly 400-donor cohort.

Ends trimmed: V by 4 bases, J by 5 bases; bases unmatched to a gene: 6. The CDR3 has 14 amino acids, counting the end cysteine and phenylalanine. Only CDR3 DNA is held: 42 bases, read in frame from base 1. This sequence was found in a human donor in good health (CMV status not recorded). Some clones in this sample may be carry-over from other donors' samples. The sequence links TRBV12-3 or TRBV12-4 to TRBJ2-5, and 8 junctional nucleotides match TRBD1. Source material: PBMCs. The CDR3 corresponds to CASSSRGRQETQYF. The nucleotide sequence reads TGTGCCAGCAGTTCCAGGGGGCGCCAGGAGACCCAGTACTTC.